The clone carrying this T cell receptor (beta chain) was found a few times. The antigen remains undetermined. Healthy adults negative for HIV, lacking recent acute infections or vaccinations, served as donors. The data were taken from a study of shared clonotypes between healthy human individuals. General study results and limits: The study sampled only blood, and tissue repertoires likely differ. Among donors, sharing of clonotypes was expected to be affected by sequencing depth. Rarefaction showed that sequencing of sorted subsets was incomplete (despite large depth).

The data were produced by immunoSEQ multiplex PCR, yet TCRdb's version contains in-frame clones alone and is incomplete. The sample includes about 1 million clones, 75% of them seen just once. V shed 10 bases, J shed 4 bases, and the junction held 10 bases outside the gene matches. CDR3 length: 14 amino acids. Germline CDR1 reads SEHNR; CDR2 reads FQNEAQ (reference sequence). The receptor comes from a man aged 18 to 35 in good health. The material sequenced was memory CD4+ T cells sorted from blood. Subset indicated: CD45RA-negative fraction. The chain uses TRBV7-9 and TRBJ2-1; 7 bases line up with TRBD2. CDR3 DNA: TGTGCCACCCAGCCAAGCGGGGCTTACAATGAGCAGTTCTTC. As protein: CATQPSGAYNEQFF. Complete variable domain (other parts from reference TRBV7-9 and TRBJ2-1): DTGVSQNPRHKITKRGQNVTFRCDPISEHNRLYWYRQTLGQGPEFLTYFQNEAQLEKSRLLSDRFSAERPKGSFSTLEIQRTEQGDSAMYLCATQPSGAYNEQFFGPGTRLTVL.